Sequencing of this T cell receptor beta chain was carried out in a study of regulatory T cells in long-lasting Graves disease. Arm-PCR of CDR3 regions and iRepertoire HTBI primers were the basis on which TCR beta libraries were built. TCRdb itself ran the multiplex PCR reads through MiXCR, one entry per CDR3 protein. The sample has about 530,000 distinct CDR3 sequences; 15% to 20% are singletons. As to time point: newly diagnosed GD, antithyroid drugs for less than 3 months. Making the TCR library involved RNA that had been extracted from PBMCs. CDR1 is SEHNR, CDR2 FQNEAQ, per germline (reference sequence). The CDR3 totals 15 residues. The V segment lost 5 bases and the J segment 7 bases; nucleotides outside the gene matches: 10. Only a few counts were recorded for this clonotype. This sample also belongs to another study, concerning T cells in Graves' hyperthyroidism and ophthalmopathy.

This specimen consisted of peripheral blood mononuclear cells (PBMCs), obtained at new diagnosis, from a patient treated with antithyroid drugs. The receptor comes from a woman in her forties or fifties with Graves disease. The chain employs TRBV7-9 and TRBJ1-5; 8 nucleotides line up with TRBD1. For the CDR3, the DNA is TGTGCCAGCAGCAAAGGACAGGGTAATTACCAGCCCCAGCATTTT. This codes for CASSKGQGNYQPQHF.